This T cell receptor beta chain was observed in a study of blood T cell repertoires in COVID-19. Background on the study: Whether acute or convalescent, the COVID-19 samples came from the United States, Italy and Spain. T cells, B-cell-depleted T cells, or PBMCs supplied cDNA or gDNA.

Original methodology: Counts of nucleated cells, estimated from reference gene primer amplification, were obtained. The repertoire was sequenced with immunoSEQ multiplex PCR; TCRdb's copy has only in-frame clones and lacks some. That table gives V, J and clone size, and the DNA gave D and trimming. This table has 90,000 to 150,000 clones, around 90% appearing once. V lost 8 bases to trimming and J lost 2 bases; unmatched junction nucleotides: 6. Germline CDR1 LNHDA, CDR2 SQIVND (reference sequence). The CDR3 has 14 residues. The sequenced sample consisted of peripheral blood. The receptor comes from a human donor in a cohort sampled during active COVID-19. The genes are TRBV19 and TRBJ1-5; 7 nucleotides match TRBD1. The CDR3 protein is CASLKGTGNQPQHF. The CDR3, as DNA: TGTGCCAGTCTTAAAGGGACAGGCAATCAGCCCCAGCATTTT.